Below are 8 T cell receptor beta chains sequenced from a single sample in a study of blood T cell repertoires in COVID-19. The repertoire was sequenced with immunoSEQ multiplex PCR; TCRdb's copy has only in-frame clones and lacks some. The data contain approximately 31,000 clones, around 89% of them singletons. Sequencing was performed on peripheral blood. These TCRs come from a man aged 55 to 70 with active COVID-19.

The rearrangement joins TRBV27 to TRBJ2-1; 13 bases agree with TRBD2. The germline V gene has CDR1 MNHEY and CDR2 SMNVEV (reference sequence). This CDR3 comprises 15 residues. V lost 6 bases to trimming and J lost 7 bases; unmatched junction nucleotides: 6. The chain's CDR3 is CASRLTSGGGNEQFF. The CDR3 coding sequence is TGTGCCAGCAGGTTAACTAGCGGGGGGGGGAATGAGCAGTTCTTC.

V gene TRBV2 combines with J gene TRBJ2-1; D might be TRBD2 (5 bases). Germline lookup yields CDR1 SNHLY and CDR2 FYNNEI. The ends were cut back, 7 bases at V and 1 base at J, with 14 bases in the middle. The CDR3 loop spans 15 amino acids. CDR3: CASMRVKISYNEQFF. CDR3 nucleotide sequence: TGTGCCAGCATGAGGGTAAAGATATCCTACAATGAGCAGTTCTTC.

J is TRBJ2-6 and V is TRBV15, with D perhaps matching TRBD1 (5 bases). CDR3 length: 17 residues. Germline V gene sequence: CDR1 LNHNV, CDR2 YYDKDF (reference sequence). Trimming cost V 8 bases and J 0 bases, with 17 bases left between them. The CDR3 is CATGLEQANSGANVLTF. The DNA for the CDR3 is TGTGCCACCGGCCTGGAACAGGCAAACTCTGGGGCCAACGTCCTGACTTTC.

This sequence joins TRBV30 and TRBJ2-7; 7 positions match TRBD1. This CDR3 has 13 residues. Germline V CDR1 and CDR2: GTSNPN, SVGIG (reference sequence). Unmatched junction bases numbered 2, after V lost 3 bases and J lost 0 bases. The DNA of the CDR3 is TGTGCCTGGAGAGGGGACAGCTCCTACGAGCAGTACTTC. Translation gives CAWRGDSSYEQYF.

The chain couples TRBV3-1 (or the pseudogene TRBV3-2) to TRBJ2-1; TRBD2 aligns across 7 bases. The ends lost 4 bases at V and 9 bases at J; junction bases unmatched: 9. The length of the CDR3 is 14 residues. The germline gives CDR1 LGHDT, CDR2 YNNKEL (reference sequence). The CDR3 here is CASSPLGLVGEQFF. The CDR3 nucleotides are TGTGCCAGCAGCCCACTAGGACTAGTGGGTGAGCAGTTCTTC.

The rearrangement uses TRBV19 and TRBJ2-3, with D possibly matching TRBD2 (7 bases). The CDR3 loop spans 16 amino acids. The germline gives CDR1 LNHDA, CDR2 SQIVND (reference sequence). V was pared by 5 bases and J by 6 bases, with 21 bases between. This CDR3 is CASSQSVGGRGDTQYF. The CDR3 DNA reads TGTGCCAGTAGTCAGTCCGTGGGGGGGCGCGGGGATACGCAGTATTTT.

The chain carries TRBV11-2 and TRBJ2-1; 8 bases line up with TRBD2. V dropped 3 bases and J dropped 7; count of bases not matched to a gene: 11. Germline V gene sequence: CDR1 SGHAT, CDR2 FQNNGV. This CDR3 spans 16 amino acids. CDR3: CASSFPFSGGSNEQFF. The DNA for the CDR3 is TGTGCCAGCAGCTTCCCCTTCAGCGGGGGTTCTAATGAGCAGTTCTTC.

The CDR3 protein is CASSTADRVHLFGYTF. The CDR3 nucleotides are TGTGCCAGCAGTACCGCGGACAGGGTCCATTTATTCGGCTACACCTTC. The rearrangement links TRBV2 to TRBJ1-2; 8 bases are shared with TRBD1. The trim removed 5 bases at V and 8 bases at J, leaving 16 bases unmatched. The germline gives CDR1 SNHLY, CDR2 FYNNEI. CDR3 length: 16 residues.